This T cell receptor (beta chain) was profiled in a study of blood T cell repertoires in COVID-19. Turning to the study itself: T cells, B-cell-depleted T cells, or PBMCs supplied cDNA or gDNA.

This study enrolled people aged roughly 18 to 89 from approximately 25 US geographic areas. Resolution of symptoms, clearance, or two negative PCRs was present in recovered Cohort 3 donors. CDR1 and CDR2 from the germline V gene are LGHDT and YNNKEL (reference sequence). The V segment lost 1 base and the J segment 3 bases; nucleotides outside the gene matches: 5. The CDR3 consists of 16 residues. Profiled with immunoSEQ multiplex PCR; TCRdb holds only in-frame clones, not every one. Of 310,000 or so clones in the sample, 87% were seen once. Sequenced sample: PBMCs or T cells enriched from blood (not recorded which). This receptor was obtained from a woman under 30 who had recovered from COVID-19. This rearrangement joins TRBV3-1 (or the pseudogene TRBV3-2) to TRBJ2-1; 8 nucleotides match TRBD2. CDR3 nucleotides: TGTGCCAGCAGCCAAGCTATTAGCGGGGTCTACAATGAGCAGTTCTTC. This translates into CASSQAISGVYNEQFF.